Presented here are 23 T cell receptor beta chains from one specimen sequenced in a study of blood T cell repertoires in COVID-19. Profiling relied on immunoSEQ multiplex PCR, and the TCRdb table lists in-frame clones only, not all of them. The repertoire has roughly 250,000 clones, about nine tenths of them found once; the top ten carry more than 1%. What was sequenced was PBMCs or T cells enriched from blood (not recorded which). These receptors all stem from a human donor in a cohort exposed to, infected with or recovered from COVID-19 (not recorded which). The donor label of this sample is uncertain.

This rearrangement joins TRBV5-6 to TRBJ1-1; D unresolved. Germline V gene lookup returns CDR1 SGHDT and CDR2 YYEEEE. The V and J ends lost 7 bases and 6 bases respectively, with 10 bases between them. This CDR3 contains 11 residues. The chain's CDR3 is CASGRSSEAFF. For the CDR3, the DNA is TGTGCCAGCGGGAGGAGTTCTGAAGCTTTCTTT. Looking up the rest from reference TRBV5-6 and TRBJ1-1 gives the full variable domain: DAGVTQSPTHLIKTRGQQVTLRCSPKSGHDTVSWYQQALGQGPQFIFQYYEEEERQRGNFPDRFSGHQFPNYSSELNVNALLLGDSALYLCASGRSSEAFFGQGTRLTVV.

The V gene is TRBV11-2, the J gene TRBJ1-1, with D possibly being TRBD1 (6 bases). Germline V gene lookup returns CDR1 SGHAT and CDR2 FQNNGV. Trimming left V 5 bases short and J 1 base short, with 11 bases between. The CDR3 loop spans 14 amino acids. The CDR3 sequence: CASSPIQGNTEAFF. Written as DNA, the CDR3 is TGTGCCAGCAGCCCCATACAGGGGAACACTGAAGCTTTCTTT. The entire variable domain, with the rest obtained from reference TRBV11-2 and TRBJ1-1, is as follows: EAGVAQSPRYKIIEKRQSVAFWCNPISGHATLYWYQQILGQGPKLLIQFQNNGVVDDSQLPKDRFSAERLKGVDSTLKIQPAKLEDSAVYLCASSPIQGNTEAFFGQGTRLTVV.

This clone has just one count. The chain is built from TRBV4-1 and TRBJ1-1, with 9 bases that match TRBD1. The junction had 2 bases not matched to a gene; V was cut back by 3 bases and J by 0 bases. The CDR3 covers 15 residues. From germline, CDR1 is MGHRA and CDR2 YSYEKL. The CDR3 DNA follows: TGCGCCAGCAGCCACCGGGACAGGGTGAACACTGAAGCTTTCTTT. Translating it yields CASSHRDRVNTEAFF.

This clone turned up a few times. The gene calls are TRBV27 and TRBJ2-7; a possible D gene is TRBD1 (6 bases). In germline, CDR1 is MNHEY, CDR2 SMNVEV (reference sequence). CDR3 length: 15 amino acids. Trimming took off 0 bases at V and 2 bases at J, with 11 bases between the two ends. Here the CDR3 reads CASSLSTNRAYEQYF. CDR3 sequence (DNA): TGTGCCAGCAGTTTATCAACGAACAGGGCCTACGAGCAGTACTTC.

The J gene is TRBJ2-7, the V gene TRBV30; TRBD1 aligns across 9 bases. CDR3 size: 14 residues. Germline V gene data show CDR1 as GTSNPN and CDR2 as SVGIG (reference sequence). Losses at the gene ends were 2 bases for V and 5 bases for J; bases not matched to a gene: 7. CDR3 residues: CAWSSGTGSDEQYF. In DNA form, the CDR3 reads TGTGCCTGGAGTTCCGGGACAGGGAGCGACGAGCAGTACTTC.

The chain has TRBV4-1 and TRBJ2-7, with D possibly TRBD2 on 5 matching bases. The CDR3 loop spans 14 amino acids. Germline V lookup: CDR1 MGHRA, CDR2 YSYEKL. Trimming shortened V by 6 bases and J by 3 bases, and 15 bases separated the two germline ends. The CDR3 region has the DNA TGCGCCAGCAGTCCTTCGCCTGGAGGCTACGAGCAGTACTTC. This gives the protein CASSPSPGGYEQYF.

In DNA form, the CDR3 reads TGTGCCAGTAGTATCGACAAGGGGCTGTACTCCTACAATGAGCAGTTCTTC. This translates into CASSIDKGLYSYNEQFF. This sequence joins TRBV19 and TRBJ2-1, with TRBD1 as a possible D gene (5 bases). Trimming pared 3 bases from V and 0 bases from J, leaving 15 bases between. The CDR3 runs 17 residues. Germline V gene lookup returns CDR1 LNHDA and CDR2 SQIVND (reference sequence).

J is TRBJ2-3 and V is TRBV5-4; D may be TRBD2 (5 bases). CDR1 is SGHNT, CDR2 YYREEE, per germline (reference sequence). The V gene lost 4 bases and the J gene lost 1 base, with 10 bases spanning the gap. This CDR3 is 14 amino acids long. The CDR3 DNA sequence: TGTGCCAGCAGCCTCCCCGGGGGCACAGATACGCAGTATTTT. Translated, it gives CASSLPGGTDTQYF.

This chain's CDR3 is CASSLTGGLAGELFF. The CDR3 nucleotides are TGCGCCAGCAGCTTGACAGGGGGCTTAGCCGGGGAGCTGTTTTTT. The J gene is TRBJ2-2, the V gene TRBV5-1, with 9 nucleotides matching TRBD1. Trimming took 1 base from V and 6 from J; bases not matched to a gene: 4. CDR3 size: 15 residues. Germline assignment: CDR1 SGHRS and CDR2 YFSETQ.

The chain uses TRBV6-5 and TRBJ1-2; a possible D gene is TRBD1 (6 bases). There are 15 residues in the CDR3. V was pared by 8 bases and J by 5 bases, with 21 bases between. CDR1 is MNHEY, CDR2 SVGAGI, per germline. In nucleotides, the CDR3 is TGTGCCAGCGCACCACTGGCCTCAGGGGAATATGGCTACACCTTC. Protein product: CASAPLASGEYGYTF.

The chain couples TRBV6-2 or TRBV6-3 to TRBJ2-2; 8 nucleotides match TRBD1. The ends lost 4 bases at V and 0 bases at J; junction bases unmatched: 4. The CDR3 is 16 residues long. CDR1 is MNHEY, CDR2 SVGEGT, per germline. The CDR3, as DNA: TGTGCCAGCAGTTTGGACAGGGTTTCGAACACCGGGGAGCTGTTTTTT. The encoded protein is CASSLDRVSNTGELFF.

The chain carries TRBV7-2 and TRBJ2-1; 13 positions match TRBD2. The CDR3 is 15 residues long. Germline values: CDR1 SGHTA, CDR2 FQGNSA. J was trimmed by 15 bases and V by 4 bases; bases with no gene match: 12. The CDR3 region is CASSSTSGGAQRRFF. CDR3 nucleotide sequence: TGTGCCAGCAGCTCTACTAGCGGGGGGGCTCAACGTCGGTTCTTC.

The count of this clone is one. This chain joins TRBV6-5 and TRBJ2-1, with TRBD2 identical over 7 bases. This CDR3 is built from 14 residues. Germline values: CDR1 MNHEY, CDR2 SVGAGI. V was clipped by 2 bases and J by 6 bases; unmatched bases: 4. CDR3 amino acids: CASSYVVAGNEQFF. The CDR3 nucleotides read TGTGCCAGCAGTTACGTTGTAGCGGGCAATGAGCAGTTCTTC.

This chain links TRBV28 with TRBJ2-5; 7 bases are a match to TRBD1. This CDR3 region has 15 residues. J was trimmed by 5 bases and V by 5 bases; bases with no gene match: 11. Germline V gene sequence: CDR1 MDHEN, CDR2 SYDVKM. The DNA for the CDR3 is TGTGCCAGCAGTGTCAGTTTTCCGGGACAGGAGACCCAGTACTTC. It specifies CASSVSFPGQETQYF. The whole variable domain, filled in from reference TRBV28 and TRBJ2-5, reads DVKVTQSSRYLVKRTGEKVFLECVQDMDHENMFWYRQDPGLGLRLIYFSYDVKMKEKGDIPEGYSVSREKKERFSLILESASTNQTSMYLCASSVSFPGQETQYFGPGTRLLVL.

This chain connects TRBV5-1 to TRBJ2-3, with 9 bases that match TRBD2. Germline CDR1 is SGHRS and CDR2 is YFSETQ. The length of the CDR3 is 18 residues. J was trimmed by 0 bases and V by 2 bases; bases with no gene match: 10. The CDR3 sequence is CASSFGLAGSPSTDTQYF. In DNA form, the CDR3 reads TGCGCCAGCAGCTTCGGGCTAGCGGGGTCCCCCAGCACAGATACGCAGTATTTT.

This chain connects TRBV5-1 to TRBJ1-1, with 10 bases that match TRBD1. V was pared by 0 bases and J by 6 bases, with 8 bases of the junction left unmatched. Germline lookup yields CDR1 SGHRS and CDR2 YFSETQ. This CDR3 has 16 amino acids. CDR3 loop: CASSLGPGTGVSEAFF. In DNA, the CDR3 is TGCGCCAGCAGCTTGGGCCCCGGGACAGGGGTTTCTGAAGCTTTCTTT.

This clone occurred a few times. This chain links TRBV28 with TRBJ1-1; D may be TRBD1 (5 bases). V was trimmed by 5 bases and J by 3 bases, leaving 10 bases between them. The germline V gene encodes CDR1 MDHEN and CDR2 SYDVKM. CDR3 length: 13 amino acids. The CDR3 DNA follows: TGTGCCAGCAGTCGGGGGGAGGACACTGAAGCTTTCTTT. It codes for CASSRGEDTEAFF.

This rearrangement joins TRBV4-1 to TRBJ1-1, with 8 bases that match TRBD1. CDR1 and CDR2 from the germline V gene are MGHRA and YSYEKL. V shed 4 bases and J 1 base; nucleotides not matched to a gene: 8. This CDR3 region has 16 residues. CDR3 DNA: TGCGCCAGCAGCCCCACCGGGACAGGTAAGAACACTGAAGCTTTCTTT. It yields the protein CASSPTGTGKNTEAFF.

CDR3 sequence reads: CASSPRWVGDLQYF. CDR3 nucleotides: TGTGCCAGCAGCCCGCGGTGGGTCGGGGATCTGCAGTATTTT. The J gene is TRBJ2-3, the V gene TRBV3-1 (or the pseudogene TRBV3-2); D might be TRBD2 (5 bases). This CDR3 region has 14 residues. CDR1 is LGHDT, CDR2 YNNKEL, per germline (reference sequence). Between the trimmed V and J ends, which lost 4 bases and 11 bases, there was a span of 19 bases.

The chain combines TRBV7-8 with TRBJ2-7, with TRBD1 identical over 10 bases. Losses at the gene ends were 3 bases for V and 2 bases for J; bases not matched to a gene: 4. CDR3 length equals 15 residues. Germline V gene sequence: CDR1 SGHVS, CDR2 FQNEAQ. This CDR3 is CASSFTGTGAYEQYF. The CDR3 DNA reads as TGTGCCAGCAGCTTCACCGGGACAGGGGCCTACGAGCAGTACTTC.

The chain carries TRBV5-1 and TRBJ2-7; 8 bases map to TRBD1. This CDR3 comprises 16 residues. The V segment lost 2 bases and the J segment 2 bases; nucleotides outside the gene matches: 9. Germline V lookup: CDR1 SGHRS, CDR2 YFSETQ. The DNA of the CDR3 is TGCGCCAGCAGCTTACTCCCGAGACAGGGGACCTACGAGCAGTACTTC. Translating it yields CASSLLPRQGTYEQYF.

The chain combines TRBV19 with TRBJ1-1; no firm D call. The CDR3 loop spans 15 amino acids. Trimming cost V 9 bases and J 0 bases, with 17 bases left between them. Germline V CDR1 and CDR2: LNHDA, SQIVND (reference sequence). As DNA, the CDR3 is TGTGCCAGCGGTTTGGCGACTGGTTTGAACACTGAAGCTTTCTTT. It codes for CASGLATGLNTEAFF.

In DNA form, the CDR3 reads TGTGCCTGGACCGACACGCGCACCGGGGAGCTGTTTTTT. Translated: CAWTDTRTGELFF. The rearrangement links TRBV30 to TRBJ2-2; D call uncertain. Germline CDR1 is GTSNPN and CDR2 is SVGIG (reference sequence). The CDR3 totals 13 residues. V was trimmed by 4 bases and J by 4 bases, leaving 10 bases between them.